The entry below describes one T cell receptor beta chain. V shed 7 bases and J shed 5 bases, with 21 bases lying between them. This CDR3 has 14 amino acids. Looked up from germline, CDR1 is SQVTM and CDR2 is ANQGSEA. The record originates from a study of blood T cell repertoires in COVID-19. Study overall: Nucleic acid was either cDNA or gDNA, and it came from T cells, B-cell-depleted T cells, or PBMCs.

In the authors' methods: Cell counts per sample came from amplifying reference gene primers. Method: immunoSEQ multiplex PCR; TCRdb's copy keeps in-frame clones and lacks some. Clone size and V and J calls were adopted from that table, with D and trimming inferred from the DNA. The profile shows 350,000 to 550,000 clones, around 89% of them singletons. Across about two dozen US areas, participants ranged in age from about 18 to 89 years. Symptom resolution, clearance, or two negative PCRs marked donors in Cohort 3 as recovered. This chain joins TRBV29-1 and TRBJ2-7; D is perhaps TRBD1 (6 bases). The sequencing input was PBMCs or T cells enriched from blood (not recorded which). The receptor was derived from a young man who had recovered from COVID-19. The CDR3 region has the DNA TGCAGCGCTGTTCGGACAGCTACTATCAACGAGCAGTACTTC. As protein: CSAVRTATINEQYF.